This T cell receptor (beta chain) was captured by sequencing in a study of shared clonotypes between healthy human individuals. Study information: The study drew on a couple of women and a few men aged 18 to 49 as donors.

The CDR3 is 14 amino acids. V was trimmed by 1 base and J by 1 base, leaving 5 bases between them. Germline lookup yields CDR1 SGHVS and CDR2 FNYEAQ. Whole-study results and caveats: Clonotype sharing among the donors was expected to vary with sequencing depth.

Each of the donors was a healthy adult who was HIV-negative and had not had a recent acute infection or vaccination. At a deep level, the assay was run. Method: immunoSEQ multiplex PCR; TCRdb's copy keeps in-frame clones and lacks some. The sample carries some 490,000 clones, about 85% recorded once. As concerns this clone: Its antigen is as yet unknown.

This clonotype originated in a woman between 35 and 50 years old in good health. Some clones in this sample may be carry-over from other donors' samples. Source material: PBMCs. This sequence joins TRBV7-6 and TRBJ1-3; D unresolved. The CDR3 DNA is TGTGCCAGCAGCTTAGACGGTTCTGGAAACACCATATATTTT. Amino acids: CASSLDGSGNTIYF.